The present T cell receptor (beta chain) was sequenced within a study of cytomegalovirus exposure and HLA in healthy donors. Study-wide points: In a later analysis, a genetic analysis reported fewer productive-TCR N-insertions in an Asian-associated ancestry cluster than the cohort average.

Germline loops: CDR1 LNHDA, CDR2 SQIVND (reference sequence). V lost 2 bases to trimming and J lost 7 bases; unmatched junction nucleotides: 7. This CDR3 is 15 amino acids long. This clone was picked up a small number of times. Antigen unknown. Primers included in the PCR were 60 Vbeta and 13 Jbeta primers. Sequencing used immunoSEQ multiplex PCR; TCRdb keeps in-frame clones, though not all of them. The data contain around 140,000 clones, approximately 87% of them seen just once; the ten biggest clones take up 1.5%. This chain connects TRBV19 to TRBJ2-4, with 8 bases that match TRBD1. The origin of this receptor is a man aged 40-50 years in good health and CMV-seronegative. Sequencing was performed on PBMCs. CDR3 coding DNA: TGTGCCAGTAGTATATTTAGGACAGGGAAGAACATTCAGTACTTC. Residues: CASSIFRTGKNIQYF.